This TCR beta chain is from a study of T cells in Graves' hyperthyroidism and ophthalmopathy. Trimming cost V 4 bases and J 4 bases; bases outside gene matches: 5. The CDR3 is 16 amino acids. CDR1 and CDR2 from the germline V gene are SGHNT and YYREEE (reference sequence). RNA transcripts gave rise to amplified TCR beta CDR3 regions. HTBI primers were the set used in a first-round RT-PCR of the TCR CDR3. TCRdb fed the multiplex PCR reads into MiXCR, producing one record per CDR3 protein. The sample includes about 510,000 distinct CDR3 sequences, about 45% of them seen just once. Many counts were recorded for this clonotype.

Sequencing was carried out using peripheral blood or thyroid tissue (not recorded which). The clonotype originates from an adult woman with Graves' disease, either hyperthyroidism or ophthalmopathy (not recorded which). The chain combines TRBV5-4 with TRBJ2-5; 15 bases fit TRBD2. The CDR3 DNA sequence: TGTGCCAGCAGCATGGGACTAGCGGGAGGTTCAGAGACCCAGTACTTC. This codes for CASSMGLAGGSETQYF.